The clone carrying this T cell receptor beta chain was counted between two and nine times. Its antigen is currently unknown. The sample is drawn from a study of cytomegalovirus exposure and HLA in healthy donors. For the study at large: As released early, the data held some 85 million unique TCRs from HLA-typed donors.

CDR3 length: 16 amino acids. CDR1 and CDR2 from the germline V gene are SQVTM and ANQGSEA. Trimming took off 1 base at V and 4 bases at J, with 19 bases between the two ends. Donors sampled were nominally healthy, though unrecorded immune exposures were likely. The PCR made use of 60 Vbeta and 13 Jbeta primers. Sequenced by immunoSEQ multiplex PCR; TCRdb stores in-frame clones only, minus some. In the table there are 97,000 or so clones, around 9.6% of which are singletons. General observations from the study: It was confirmed in vitro that a few of the CMV-associated chains were specific for CMV antigens.

The sequenced material came from PBMCs. The origin of this receptor is a man aged 50 to 59 in good health and CMV-seropositive. The V gene is TRBV29-1, the J gene TRBJ1-1, with a weak D call TRBD1 (5 bases). CDR3: CSVEGAGGGSSTEAFF. The CDR3 DNA follows: TGCAGCGTTGAAGGGGCAGGCGGGGGGAGTTCCACTGAAGCTTTCTTT.